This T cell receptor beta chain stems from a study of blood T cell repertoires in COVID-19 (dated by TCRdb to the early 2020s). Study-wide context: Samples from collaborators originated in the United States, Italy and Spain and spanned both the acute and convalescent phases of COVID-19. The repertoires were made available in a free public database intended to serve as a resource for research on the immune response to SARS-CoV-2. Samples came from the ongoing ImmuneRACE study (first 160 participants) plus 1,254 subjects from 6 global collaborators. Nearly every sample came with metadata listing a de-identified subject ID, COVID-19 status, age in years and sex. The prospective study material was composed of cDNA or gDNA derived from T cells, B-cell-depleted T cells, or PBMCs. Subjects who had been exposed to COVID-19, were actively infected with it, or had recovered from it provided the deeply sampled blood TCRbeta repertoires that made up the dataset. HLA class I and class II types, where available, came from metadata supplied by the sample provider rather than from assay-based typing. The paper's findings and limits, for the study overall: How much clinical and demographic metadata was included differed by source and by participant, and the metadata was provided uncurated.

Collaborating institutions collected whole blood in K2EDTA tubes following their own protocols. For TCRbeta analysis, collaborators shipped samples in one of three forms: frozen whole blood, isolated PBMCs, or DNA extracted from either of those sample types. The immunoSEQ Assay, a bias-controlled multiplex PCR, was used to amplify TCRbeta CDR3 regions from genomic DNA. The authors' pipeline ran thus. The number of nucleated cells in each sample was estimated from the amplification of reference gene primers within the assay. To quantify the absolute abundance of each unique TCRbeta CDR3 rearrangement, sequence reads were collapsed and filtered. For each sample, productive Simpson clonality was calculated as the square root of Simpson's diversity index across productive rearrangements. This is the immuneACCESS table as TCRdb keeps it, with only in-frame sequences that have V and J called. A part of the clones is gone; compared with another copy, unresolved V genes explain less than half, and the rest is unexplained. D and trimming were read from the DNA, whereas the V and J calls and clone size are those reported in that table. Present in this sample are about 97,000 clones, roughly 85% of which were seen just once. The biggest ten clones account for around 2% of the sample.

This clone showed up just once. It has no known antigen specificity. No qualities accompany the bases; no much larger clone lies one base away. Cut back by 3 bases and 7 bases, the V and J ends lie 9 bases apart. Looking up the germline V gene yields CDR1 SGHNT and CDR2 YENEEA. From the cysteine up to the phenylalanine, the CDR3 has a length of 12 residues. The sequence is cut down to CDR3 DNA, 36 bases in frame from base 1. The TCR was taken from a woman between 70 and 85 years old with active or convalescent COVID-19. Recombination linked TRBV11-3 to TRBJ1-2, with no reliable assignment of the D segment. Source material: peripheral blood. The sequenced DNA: TGTGCCAGCAGCTTCCGGGGAAGTGGCTACACCTTC. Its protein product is CASSFRGSGYTF.